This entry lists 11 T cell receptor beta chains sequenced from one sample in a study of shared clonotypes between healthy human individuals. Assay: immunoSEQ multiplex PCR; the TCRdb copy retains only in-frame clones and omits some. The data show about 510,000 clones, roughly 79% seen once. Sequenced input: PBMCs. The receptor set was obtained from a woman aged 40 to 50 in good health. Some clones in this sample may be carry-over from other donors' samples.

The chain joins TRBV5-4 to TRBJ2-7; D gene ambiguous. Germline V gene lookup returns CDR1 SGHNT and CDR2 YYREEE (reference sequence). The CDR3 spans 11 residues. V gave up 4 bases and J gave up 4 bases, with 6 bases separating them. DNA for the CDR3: TGTGCCAGCAGCGACTCTTACGAGCAGTACTTC. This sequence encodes CASSDSYEQYF.

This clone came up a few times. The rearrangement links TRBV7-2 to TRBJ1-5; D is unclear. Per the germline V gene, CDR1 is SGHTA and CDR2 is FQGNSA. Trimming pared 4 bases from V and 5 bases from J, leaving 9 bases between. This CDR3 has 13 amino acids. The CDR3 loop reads CASSSHIYQPQHF. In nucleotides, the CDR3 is TGTGCCAGCAGCTCCCATATTTATCAGCCCCAGCATTTT.

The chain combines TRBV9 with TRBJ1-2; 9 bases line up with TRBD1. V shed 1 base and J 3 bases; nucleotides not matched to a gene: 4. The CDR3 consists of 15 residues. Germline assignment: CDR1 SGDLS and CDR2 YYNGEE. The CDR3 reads CASSVRDRVDYGYTF. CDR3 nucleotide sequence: TGTGCCAGCAGCGTAAGGGACAGGGTTGACTATGGCTACACCTTC. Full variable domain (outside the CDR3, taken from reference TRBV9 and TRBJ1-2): DSGVTQTPKHLITATGQRVTLRCSPRSGDLSVYWYQQSLDQGLQFLIQYYNGEERAKGNILERFSAQQFPDLHSELNLSSLELGDSALYFCASSVRDRVDYGYTFGSGTRLTVV.

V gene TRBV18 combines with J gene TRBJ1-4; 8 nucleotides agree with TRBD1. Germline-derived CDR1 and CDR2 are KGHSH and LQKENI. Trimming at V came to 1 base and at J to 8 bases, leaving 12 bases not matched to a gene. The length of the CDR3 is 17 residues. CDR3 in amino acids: CASSPRAPGQAGEKLFF. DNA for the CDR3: TGTGCCAGCTCACCACGTGCCCCGGGACAGGCGGGCGAAAAACTGTTTTTT. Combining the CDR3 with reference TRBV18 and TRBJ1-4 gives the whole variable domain NAGVMQNPRHLVRRRGQEARLRCSPMKGHSHVYWYRQLPEEGLKFMVYLQKENIIDESGMPKERFSAEFPKEGPSILRIQQVVRGDSAAYFCASSPRAPGQAGEKLFFGSGTQLSVL.

CDR3 protein: CASSDGIVAYEQYF. The CDR3 DNA sequence: TGTGCCAGCAGTGATGGTATAGTGGCCTACGAGCAGTACTTC. The chain links TRBV25-1 to TRBJ2-7; D is unresolved. The V gene lost 3 bases and the J gene lost 2 bases, with 11 bases spanning the gap. The CDR3 runs 14 residues. CDR1 and CDR2 from the germline V gene are MGHDK and SYGVNS.

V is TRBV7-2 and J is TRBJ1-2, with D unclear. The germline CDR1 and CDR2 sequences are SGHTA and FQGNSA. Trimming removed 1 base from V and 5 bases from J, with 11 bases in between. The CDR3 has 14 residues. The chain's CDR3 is CASSLVGGQYGYTF. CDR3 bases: TGTGCCAGCAGCTTAGTCGGTGGGCAGTATGGCTACACCTTC.

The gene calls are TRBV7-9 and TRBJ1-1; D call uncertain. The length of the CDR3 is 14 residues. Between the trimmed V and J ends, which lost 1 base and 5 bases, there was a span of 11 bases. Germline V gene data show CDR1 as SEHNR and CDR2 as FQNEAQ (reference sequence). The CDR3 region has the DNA TGTGCCAGCAGCTTAGGAGGGATTAGTACTGAAGCTTTCTTT. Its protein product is CASSLGGISTEAFF. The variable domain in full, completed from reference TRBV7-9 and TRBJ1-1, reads DTGVSQNPRHKITKRGQNVTFRCDPISEHNRLYWYRQTLGQGPEFLTYFQNEAQLEKSRLLSDRFSAERPKGSFSTLEIQRTEQGDSAMYLCASSLGGISTEAFFGQGTRLTVV.

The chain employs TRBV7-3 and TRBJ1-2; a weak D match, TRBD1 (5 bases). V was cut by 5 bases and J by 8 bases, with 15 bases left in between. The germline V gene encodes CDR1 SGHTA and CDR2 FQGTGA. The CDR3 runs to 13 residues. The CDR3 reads CASSPSGDGGYTF. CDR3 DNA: TGTGCCAGCAGCCCGAGTGGGGACGGAGGCTACACCTTC.

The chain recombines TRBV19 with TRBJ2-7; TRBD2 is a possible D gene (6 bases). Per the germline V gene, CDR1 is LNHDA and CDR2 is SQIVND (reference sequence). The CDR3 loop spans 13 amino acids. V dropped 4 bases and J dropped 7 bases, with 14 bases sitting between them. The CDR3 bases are TGTGCCAGTAGTAAAGGCGGGGCGGGGGAGCAGTACTTC. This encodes CASSKGGAGEQYF.

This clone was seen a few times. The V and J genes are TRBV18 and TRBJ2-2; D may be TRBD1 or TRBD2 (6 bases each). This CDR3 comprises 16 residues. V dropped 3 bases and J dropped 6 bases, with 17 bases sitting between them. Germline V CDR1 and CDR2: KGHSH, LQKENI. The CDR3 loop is CASSPRDKEGSGELFF. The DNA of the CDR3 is TGTGCCAGCTCACCCCGGGACAAGGAGGGGTCCGGGGAGCTGTTTTTT.

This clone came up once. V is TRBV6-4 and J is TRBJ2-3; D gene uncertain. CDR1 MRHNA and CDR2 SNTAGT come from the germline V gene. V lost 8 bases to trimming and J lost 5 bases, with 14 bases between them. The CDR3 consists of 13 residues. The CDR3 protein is CASSLASGDTQYF. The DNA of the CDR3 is TGTGCCAGCTCCCTGGCTTCTGGAGATACGCAGTATTTT.